This T cell receptor beta chain derives from a study of blood T cell repertoires in COVID-19. Across the study: T cells, B-cell-depleted T cells, or PBMCs provided the cDNA or gDNA that served as material.

Only in-frame clones appear in the TCRdb table, and some are missing; sequencing was by immunoSEQ multiplex PCR. The repertoire holds approximately 380,000 clones, with roughly 90% as singletons. Individuals drawn from about 26 US areas were about 18 to 90 years old. The germline gives CDR1 DFQATT, CDR2 SNEGSKA (reference sequence). CDR3 length equals 10 residues. V lost 3 bases and J lost 8, with 7 bases in between. V and J are TRBV20-1 and TRBJ1-2; D gene unclear. The sample taken for sequencing was PBMCs or T cells enriched from blood (not recorded which). The sequence was collected from a woman aged 35 to 49 who had been exposed to COVID-19. As DNA, the CDR3 is TGCAGTGCTAGGCGGGAGGGCTACACCTTC. This gives the protein CSARREGYTF.